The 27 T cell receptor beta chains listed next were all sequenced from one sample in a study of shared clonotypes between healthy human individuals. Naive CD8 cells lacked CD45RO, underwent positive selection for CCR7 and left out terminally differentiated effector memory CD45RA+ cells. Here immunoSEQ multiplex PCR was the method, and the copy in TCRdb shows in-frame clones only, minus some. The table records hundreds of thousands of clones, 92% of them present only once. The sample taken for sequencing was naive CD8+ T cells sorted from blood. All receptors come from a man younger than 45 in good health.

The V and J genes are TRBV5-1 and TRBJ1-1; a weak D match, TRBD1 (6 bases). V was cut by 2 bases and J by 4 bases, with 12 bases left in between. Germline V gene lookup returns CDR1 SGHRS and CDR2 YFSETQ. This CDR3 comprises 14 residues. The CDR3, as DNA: TGCGCCAGCAGCTTCAGGGGAACGGGCACTGAAGCTTTCTTT. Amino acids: CASSFRGTGTEAFF.

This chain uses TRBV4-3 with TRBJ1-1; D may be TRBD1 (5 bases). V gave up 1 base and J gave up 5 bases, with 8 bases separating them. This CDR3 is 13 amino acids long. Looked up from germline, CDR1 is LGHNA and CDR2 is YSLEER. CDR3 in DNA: TGCGCCAGCAGCCAAGCCCGGGGGACTGAAGCTTTCTTT. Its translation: CASSQARGTEAFF.

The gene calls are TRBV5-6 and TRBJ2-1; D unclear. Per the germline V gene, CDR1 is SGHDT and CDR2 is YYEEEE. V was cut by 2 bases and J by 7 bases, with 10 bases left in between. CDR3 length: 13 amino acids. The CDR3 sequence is CASSFYSGNEQFF. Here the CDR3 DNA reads TGTGCCAGCAGCTTTTATTCCGGGAATGAGCAGTTCTTC.

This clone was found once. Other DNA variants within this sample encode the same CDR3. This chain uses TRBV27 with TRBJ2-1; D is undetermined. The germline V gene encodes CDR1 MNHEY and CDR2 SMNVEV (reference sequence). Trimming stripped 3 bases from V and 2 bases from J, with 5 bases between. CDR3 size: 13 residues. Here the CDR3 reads CASSLSPYNEQFF. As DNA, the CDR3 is TGTGCCAGCAGTTTGTCGCCCTACAATGAGCAGTTCTTC.

The CDR3 DNA follows: TGTGCCAGCCATCTTGGGGGCGTGAACACTGAAGCTTTCTTT. Amino acid sequence: CASHLGGVNTEAFF. The chain couples TRBV6-5 to TRBJ1-1, with D perhaps TRBD1 (6 bases). Germline lookup yields CDR1 MNHEY and CDR2 SVGAGI. V lost 8 bases and J 0 bases, leaving 13 bases between the germline ends. The CDR3 contains 14 residues.

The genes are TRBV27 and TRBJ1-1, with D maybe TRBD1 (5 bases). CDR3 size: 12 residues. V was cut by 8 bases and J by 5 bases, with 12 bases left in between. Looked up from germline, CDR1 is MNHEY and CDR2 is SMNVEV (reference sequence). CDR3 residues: CASGDLGTEAFF. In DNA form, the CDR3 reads TGTGCCAGCGGGGACCTGGGAACTGAAGCTTTCTTT.

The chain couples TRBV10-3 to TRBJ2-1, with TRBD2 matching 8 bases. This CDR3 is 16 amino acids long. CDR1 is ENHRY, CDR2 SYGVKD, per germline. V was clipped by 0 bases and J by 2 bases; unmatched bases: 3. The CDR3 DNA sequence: TGTGCCATCAGTGAGTCGACAGCGGGGGCCTACAATGAGCAGTTCTTC. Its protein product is CAISESTAGAYNEQFF.

The CDR3 here is CASTLQGAPMETQYF. The CDR3 DNA reads as TGTGCCAGCACCCTACAGGGGGCGCCGATGGAGACCCAGTACTTC. The chain is built from TRBV28 and TRBJ2-5, with 9 bases identical to TRBD1. This CDR3 is built from 15 residues. The germline V gene has CDR1 MDHEN and CDR2 SYDVKM. V lost 7 bases to trimming and J lost 5 bases; unmatched junction nucleotides: 11. Full variable domain (rest looked up from reference TRBV28 and TRBJ2-5): DVKVTQSSRYLVKRTGEKVFLECVQDMDHENMFWYRQDPGLGLRLIYFSYDVKMKEKGDIPEGYSVSREKKERFSLILESASTNQTSMYLCASTLQGAPMETQYFGPGTRLLVL.

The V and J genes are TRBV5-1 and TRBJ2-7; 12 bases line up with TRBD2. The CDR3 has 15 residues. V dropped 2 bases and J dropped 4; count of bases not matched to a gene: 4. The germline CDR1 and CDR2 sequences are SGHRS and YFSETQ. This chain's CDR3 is CASSFLAGGIYEQYF. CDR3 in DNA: TGCGCCAGCAGCTTCCTAGCGGGAGGGATTTACGAGCAGTACTTC. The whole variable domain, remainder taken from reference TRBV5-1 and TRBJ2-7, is KAGVTQTPRYLIKTRGQQVTLSCSPISGHRSVSWYQQTPGQGLQFLFEYFSETQRNKGNFPGRFSGRQFSNSRSEMNVSTLELGDSALYLCASSFLAGGIYEQYFGPGTRLTVT.

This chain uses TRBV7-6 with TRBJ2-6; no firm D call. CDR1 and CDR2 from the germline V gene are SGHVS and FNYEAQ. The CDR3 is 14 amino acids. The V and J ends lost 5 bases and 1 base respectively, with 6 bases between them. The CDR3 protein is CASSQGSGANVLTF. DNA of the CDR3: TGTGCCAGCAGCCAAGGTTCTGGGGCCAACGTCCTGACTTTC.

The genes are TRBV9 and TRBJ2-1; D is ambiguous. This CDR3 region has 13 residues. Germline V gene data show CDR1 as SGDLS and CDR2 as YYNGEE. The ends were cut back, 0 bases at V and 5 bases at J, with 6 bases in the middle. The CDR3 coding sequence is TGTGCCAGCAGCGTAGCTCATAACAATGAGCAGTTCTTC. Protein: CASSVAHNNEQFF. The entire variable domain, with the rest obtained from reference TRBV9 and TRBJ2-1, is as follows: DSGVTQTPKHLITATGQRVTLRCSPRSGDLSVYWYQQSLDQGLQFLIQYYNGEERAKGNILERFSAQQFPDLHSELNLSSLELGDSALYFCASSVAHNNEQFFGPGTRLTVL.

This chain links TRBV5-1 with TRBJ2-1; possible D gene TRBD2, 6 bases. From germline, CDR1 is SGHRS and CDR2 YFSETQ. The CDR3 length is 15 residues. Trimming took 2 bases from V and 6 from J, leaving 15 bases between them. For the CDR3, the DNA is TGCGCCAGCAGCTTAGTTCTAGCGAACAGCAATGAGCAGTTCTTC. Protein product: CASSLVLANSNEQFF.

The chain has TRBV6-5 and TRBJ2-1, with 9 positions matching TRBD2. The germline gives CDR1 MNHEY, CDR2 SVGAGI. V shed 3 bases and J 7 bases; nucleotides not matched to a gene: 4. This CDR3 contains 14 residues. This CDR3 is CASSYSGSFNEQFF. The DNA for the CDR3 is TGTGCCAGCAGTTATAGCGGGAGTTTTAATGAGCAGTTCTTC.

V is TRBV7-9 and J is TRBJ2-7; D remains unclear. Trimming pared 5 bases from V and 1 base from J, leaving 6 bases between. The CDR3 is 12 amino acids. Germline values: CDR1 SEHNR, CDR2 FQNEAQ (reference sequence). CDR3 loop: CASSVSSYEQYF. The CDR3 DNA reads TGTGCCAGCAGCGTTTCGTCCTACGAGCAGTACTTC.

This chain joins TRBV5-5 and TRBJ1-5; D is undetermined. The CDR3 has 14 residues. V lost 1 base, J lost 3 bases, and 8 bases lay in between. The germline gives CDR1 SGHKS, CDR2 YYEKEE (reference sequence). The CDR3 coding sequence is TGTGCCAGCAGCTTGTACAGCCCCAATCAGCCCCAGCATTTT. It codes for CASSLYSPNQPQHF.

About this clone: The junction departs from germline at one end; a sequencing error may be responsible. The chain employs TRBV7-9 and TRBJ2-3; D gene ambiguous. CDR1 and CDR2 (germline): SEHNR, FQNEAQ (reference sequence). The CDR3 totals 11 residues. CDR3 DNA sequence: TGTGCCAGCAGCTACCTAGGTTTCAGGATTTTT. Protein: CASSYLGFRIF.

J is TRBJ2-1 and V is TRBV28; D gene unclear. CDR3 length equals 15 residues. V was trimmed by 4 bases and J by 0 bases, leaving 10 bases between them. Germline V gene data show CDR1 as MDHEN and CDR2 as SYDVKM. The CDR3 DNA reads TGTGCCAGCAGTTCCCTCTTCCCCTCCTACAATGAGCAGTTCTTC. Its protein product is CASSSLFPSYNEQFF.

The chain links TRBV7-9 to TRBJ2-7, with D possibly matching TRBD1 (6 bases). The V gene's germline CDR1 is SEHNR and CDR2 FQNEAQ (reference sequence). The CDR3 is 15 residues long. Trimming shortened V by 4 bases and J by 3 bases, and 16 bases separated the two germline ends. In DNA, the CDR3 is TGTGCCAGCAGCTCCATCTCCGGCAGGGGCTACGAGCAGTACTTC. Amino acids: CASSSISGRGYEQYF.

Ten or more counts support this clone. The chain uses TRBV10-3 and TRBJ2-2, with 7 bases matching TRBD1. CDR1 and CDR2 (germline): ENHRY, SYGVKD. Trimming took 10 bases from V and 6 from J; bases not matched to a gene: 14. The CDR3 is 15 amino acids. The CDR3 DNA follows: TGTGCCACCCTTACAGGGGTCGGAGGTCCCGGGGAGCTGTTTTTT. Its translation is CATLTGVGGPGELFF.

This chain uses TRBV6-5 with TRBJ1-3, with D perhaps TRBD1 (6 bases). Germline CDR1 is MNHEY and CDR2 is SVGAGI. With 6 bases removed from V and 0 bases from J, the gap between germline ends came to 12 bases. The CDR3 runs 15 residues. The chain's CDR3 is CASSMGAPSGNTIYF. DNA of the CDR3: TGTGCCAGCAGCATGGGGGCACCCTCTGGAAACACCATATATTTT.

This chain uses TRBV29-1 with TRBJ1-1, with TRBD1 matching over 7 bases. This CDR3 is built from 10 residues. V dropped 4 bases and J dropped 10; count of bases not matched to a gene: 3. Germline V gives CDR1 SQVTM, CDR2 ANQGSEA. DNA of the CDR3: TGCAGCGTTGTTGCAGGGGGAGCTTTCTTT. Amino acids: CSVVAGGAFF.

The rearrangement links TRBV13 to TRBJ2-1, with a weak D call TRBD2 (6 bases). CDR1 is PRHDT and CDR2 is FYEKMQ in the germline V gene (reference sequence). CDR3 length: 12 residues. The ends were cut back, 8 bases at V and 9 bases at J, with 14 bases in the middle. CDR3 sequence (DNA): TGTGCCAGCGTCTGGGGAGGAGGTGAGCAGTTCTTC. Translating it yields CASVWGGGEQFF. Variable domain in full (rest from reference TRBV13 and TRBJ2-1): AAGVIQSPRHLIKEKRETATLKCYPIPRHDTVYWYQQGPGQDPQFLISFYEKMQSDKGSIPDRFSAQQFSDYHSELNMSSLELGDSALYFCASVWGGGEQFFGPGTRLTVL.

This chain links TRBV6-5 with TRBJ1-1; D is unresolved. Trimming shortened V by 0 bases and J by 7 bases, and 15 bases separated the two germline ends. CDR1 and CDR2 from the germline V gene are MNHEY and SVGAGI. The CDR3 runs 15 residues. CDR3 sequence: CASSYSWSGGIEAFF. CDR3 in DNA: TGTGCCAGCAGTTACTCGTGGAGTGGAGGGATTGAAGCTTTCTTT.

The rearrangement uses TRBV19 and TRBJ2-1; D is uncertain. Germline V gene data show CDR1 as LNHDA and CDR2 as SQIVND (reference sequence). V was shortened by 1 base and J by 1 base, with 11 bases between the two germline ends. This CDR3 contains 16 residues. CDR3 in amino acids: CASSIGSSQSYNEQFF. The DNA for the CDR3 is TGTGCCAGTAGTATAGGTTCGTCCCAATCCTACAATGAGCAGTTCTTC.

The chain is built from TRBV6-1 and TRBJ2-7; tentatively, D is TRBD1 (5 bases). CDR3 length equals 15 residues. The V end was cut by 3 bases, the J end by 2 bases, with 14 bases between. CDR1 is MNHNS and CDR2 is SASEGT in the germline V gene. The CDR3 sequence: CASSETAGIAYEQYF. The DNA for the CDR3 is TGTGCCAGCAGTGAGACGGCAGGGATTGCCTACGAGCAGTACTTC.

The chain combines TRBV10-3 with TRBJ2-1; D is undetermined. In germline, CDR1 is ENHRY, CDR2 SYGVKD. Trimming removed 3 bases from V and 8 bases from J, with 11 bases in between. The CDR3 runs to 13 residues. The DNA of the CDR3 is TGTGCCATCAGTGAACCTAGTATGGATGAGCAGTTCTTC. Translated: CAISEPSMDEQFF.

The CDR3 loop reads CASSYGPPVHNEQFF. The CDR3 DNA follows: TGTGCCAGCAGTTACGGACCCCCGGTCCACAATGAGCAGTTCTTC. This chain connects TRBV6-5 to TRBJ2-1, with D hard to call. The CDR3 contains 15 residues. Looked up from germline, CDR1 is MNHEY and CDR2 is SVGAGI. V gave up 2 bases and J gave up 5 bases, with 13 bases separating them.